The rows below give T cell receptor beta chains drawn from one sample of a study of blood T cell repertoires in COVID-19. Some clones are missing from TCRdb's copy, which holds only in-frame ones; the method was immunoSEQ multiplex PCR. The table has hundreds of thousands of clones, roughly nine tenths seen once. The source material was PBMCs or T cells enriched from blood (not recorded which). These receptors all stem from a man in his 60s who had recovered from COVID-19. CDR3s include the opening cysteine and the closing phenylalanine or tryptophan. The D gene is left open where the match is weak. Clone size is given for some rows only: seen once, a few or many times, or a class if the clone is expanded.

V gene,J gene,clone size,D gene,CDR3 protein,CDR3 DNA
TRBV18,TRBJ2-1,NA,TRBD1,CASSPRQGRSSYNEQFF,TGTGCCAGCTCACCTAGACAGGGTAGAAGCTCCTACAATGAGCAGTTCTTC
TRBV21-1,TRBJ1-1,once,NA,CASSKGEEGPEAFF,TGTGCCAGCAGCAAAGGGGAGGAGGGGCCGGAAGCTTTCTTT
TRBV18,TRBJ2-1,NA,TRBD2,CASSPPVSSGPSYNEQFF,TGTGCCAGCTCACCACCTGTGTCTAGCGGTCCTTCCTACAATGAGCAGTTCTTC
TRBV18,TRBJ2-7,NA,TRBD1,CASSEPGQYEQYF,TGTGCCAGCTCAGAACCGGGACAGTACGAGCAGTACTTC
TRBV5-1,TRBJ1-6,few,NA,CASSLGNLGGSPLHF,TGCGCCAGCAGCCTTGGGAACCTTGGGGGCTCACCCCTCCACTTT
TRBV7-9,TRBJ2-7,NA,NA,CASSSRTASYEQYF,TGTGCCAGCAGCTCCAGGACAGCGTCCTACGAGCAGTACTTC
TRBV5-1,TRBJ2-3,NA,TRBD2,CASSSGGAGDTDTQYF,TGCGCCAGCAGCTCCGGAGGAGCGGGGGACACAGATACGCAGTATTTT
TRBV6-4,TRBJ1-3,NA,NA,CAFRRGHPEPSGNTIYF,TGTGCCTTCCGGAGAGGGCACCCAGAACCCTCTGGAAACACCATATATTTT
TRBV11-2,TRBJ1-1,NA,NA,CASSLADVGTEAFF,TGTGCCAGCAGCTTAGCCGACGTGGGGACAGAAGCTTTCTTT
TRBV15,TRBJ1-2,NA,TRBD1,CATSRGGQGVYGYTF,TGTGCCACCAGCAGAGGGGGACAGGGGGTCTATGGCTACACCTTC
TRBV18,TRBJ2-7,NA,TRBD2,CASSPGRPSYEQYF,TGTGCCAGCTCTCCCGGGAGGCCCTCATACGAGCAGTACTTC
TRBV3-1/TRBV3-2,TRBJ2-1,NA,NA,CASSQLSDNEQFF,TGTGCCAGCAGCCAGCTATCGGACAATGAGCAGTTCTTC
TRBV11-2,TRBJ2-5,NA,TRBD2,CASSLNWPGGFQETQYF,TGTGCCAGCAGCTTAAATTGGCCGGGAGGCTTCCAAGAGACCCAGTACTTC
TRBV5-1,TRBJ2-3,NA,TRBD2,CASSSASGSFTDTQYF,TGCGCCAGCAGCTCCGCCAGCGGGAGCTTCACAGATACGCAGTATTTT
TRBV3-1/TRBV3-2,TRBJ1-2,NA,NA,CASSPGVPAGYTF,TGTGCCAGCAGCCCCGGTGTGCCTGCTGGCTACACCTTC
TRBV4-1,TRBJ1-1,NA,NA,CASSHPRGSLGTEAFF,TGCGCCAGCAGCCACCCCAGGGGCTCTCTAGGCACTGAAGCTTTCTTT
TRBV19,TRBJ1-4,once,NA,CASSILMGRRAEKLFF,TGTGCCAGTAGTATCCTCATGGGGAGAAGGGCAGAAAAACTGTTTTTT
TRBV4-1,TRBJ1-6,NA,TRBD1,CASSQVWTGVSPLHF,TGCGCCAGCAGCCAAGTGTGGACAGGGGTCTCACCCCTCCACTTT
TRBV4-2,TRBJ1-1,once,NA,CASSQERLNTEAFF,TGTGCCAGCAGCCAAGAGAGGCTGAACACTGAAGCTTTCTTT
TRBV4-3,TRBJ1-2,NA,NA,CASSQDRMYGYTF,TGCGCCAGCAGCCAGGACAGAATGTATGGCTACACCTTC
TRBV7-9,TRBJ2-3,NA,NA,CASSWASVKDTQYF,TGTGCCAGCAGCTGGGCTAGCGTTAAAGATACGCAGTATTTT
TRBV25-1,TRBJ2-5,NA,TRBD1,CASSVGGRETQYF,TGTGCCAGCAGTGTAGGGGGCCGGGAGACCCAGTACTTC